The next 21 T cell receptor beta chains were all read from a single sample in a study of blood T cell repertoires in COVID-19. Here immunoSEQ multiplex PCR was the method, and the copy in TCRdb shows in-frame clones only, minus some. The sample lists 250,000 or so clones; 85% to 90% were seen once. The sample comprised PBMCs or T cells enriched from blood (not recorded which). The receptors come from a woman in her twenties or thirties with acute COVID-19.

This clone has only one observation. This chain links TRBV7-8 with TRBJ1-5; the match to TRBD1 covers 8 bases. This CDR3 spans 15 amino acids. The germline V gene has CDR1 SGHVS and CDR2 FQNEAQ. J lost 2 bases, V lost 5 bases, and 5 bases had no gene match. The CDR3 is CASSVGQEGNQPQHF. The CDR3 bases are TGTGCCAGCAGCGTGGGACAGGAAGGCAATCAGCCCCAGCATTTT.

The chain links TRBV7-3 to TRBJ2-2; TRBD1 aligns across 12 bases. CDR1 and CDR2 (germline): SGHTA, FQGTGA. V dropped 5 bases and J dropped 2; count of bases not matched to a gene: 9. The CDR3 spans 18 residues. The CDR3 sequence: CASSNPGQGAPNTGELFF. DNA of the CDR3: TGTGCCAGCAGCAACCCGGGACAGGGGGCGCCTAACACCGGGGAGCTGTTTTTT.

V usage is TRBV11-3 and J usage is TRBJ2-1, with TRBD2 matching 13 bases. The J segment lost 7 bases and the V segment lost 2 bases, leaving 2 bases of the junction unmatched. CDR3 size: 15 residues. Germline V CDR1 and CDR2: SGHNT, YENEEA. For the CDR3, the DNA is TGTGCCAGCAGCTTATCACTAGCGGGGGGGAATGAGCAGTTCTTC. Amino acid sequence: CASSLSLAGGNEQFF.

The CDR3 protein is CASSLGLELREQYF. As DNA, the CDR3 is TGTGCCAGCAGCTTAGGGCTAGAGCTCCGCGAGCAGTACTTC. The chain has TRBV7-9 and TRBJ2-7, with unresolved D. Germline values: CDR1 SEHNR, CDR2 FQNEAQ (reference sequence). The CDR3 is 14 amino acids. The germline V and J ends were trimmed by 1 base and 6 bases, with 13 bases remaining between them.

V usage is TRBV24-1 and J usage is TRBJ2-7; tentative D call: TRBD2 (5 bases). Trimming removed 5 bases from V and 5 bases from J, with 15 bases in between. Germline CDR1 reads KGHDR; CDR2 reads SFDVKD. The CDR3 runs 14 residues. This chain's CDR3 is CATSGSTDGNEQYF. In DNA, the CDR3 is TGTGCCACCAGTGGGTCCACGGACGGGAACGAGCAGTACTTC.

In regard to this clone: Additional DNA sequences in this sample encode the identical CDR3. The chain combines TRBV28 with TRBJ1-1, with D uncertain. The CDR3 runs to 13 residues. Per germline, CDR1 MDHEN and CDR2 SYDVKM. Trimming cost V 3 bases and J 1 base, with 6 bases left between them. CDR3 DNA: TGTGCCAGCAGTTTGCGAGAGAACACTGAAGCTTTCTTT. It yields the protein CASSLRENTEAFF.

The rearrangement uses TRBV5-6 and TRBJ1-4; D remains unclear. Trimming cost V 1 base and J 7 bases, with 14 bases left between them. The CDR3 contains 15 residues. Germline V gives CDR1 SGHDT, CDR2 YYEEEE. In DNA form, the CDR3 reads TGTGCCAGCAGCTTGTGGAGCGCAAGCAGTGAAAAACTGTTTTTT. Amino acids: CASSLWSASSEKLFF.

The genes are TRBV6-5 and TRBJ2-1; 7 bases fit TRBD1. V lost 8 bases, J lost 4 bases, and 5 bases stayed unmatched. The CDR3 runs 13 residues. Germline V gene sequence: CDR1 MNHEY, CDR2 SVGAGI. CDR3 sequence reads: CASAGTDYNEQFF. CDR3 DNA sequence: TGTGCCAGCGCCGGGACAGATTACAATGAGCAGTTCTTC.

This sequence joins TRBV5-8 and TRBJ2-3; D may be TRBD2 (6 bases). Trimming left V 1 base short and J 3 bases short, with 6 bases between. This CDR3 is 13 amino acids long. Germline CDR1 and CDR2: SGHTS and YDEGEE. The CDR3 region is CASSLRGTDTQYF. DNA for the CDR3: TGTGCCAGCAGCTTGCGGGGGACAGATACGCAGTATTTT.

This clone came up once. The J gene is TRBJ1-1, the V gene TRBV19, with D possibly being TRBD1 (6 bases). The length of the CDR3 is 13 residues. Germline V gene lookup returns CDR1 LNHDA and CDR2 SQIVND (reference sequence). The V end lost 1 base, the J end lost 8 bases, and 11 bases lay between the germline ends. The CDR3 bases are TGTGCCAGTAGTATAGTTGAGGGGGAGGAAGCTTTCTTT. Translated, it gives CASSIVEGEEAFF.

This CDR3 is CAIQGTYEQYF. The CDR3 DNA sequence: TGTGCTATACAGGGGACCTACGAGCAGTACTTC. The chain recombines TRBV28 with TRBJ2-7; TRBD1 matches at 7 bases. Per the germline V gene, CDR1 is MDHEN and CDR2 is SYDVKM. The CDR3 totals 11 residues.

The chain recombines TRBV11-3 with TRBJ2-1; 9 bases are a match to TRBD1. Germline CDR1 and CDR2: SGHNT and YENEEA. Losses at the gene ends were 0 bases for V and 12 bases for J; bases not matched to a gene: 24. The CDR3 extends over 20 amino acids. CDR3 coding DNA: TGTGCCAGCAGCTTAGAGGGACAGGGTGTATATGAACTTCTCTTCTGGGGGCAGTTCTTC. Its protein product is CASSLEGQGVYELLFWGQFF.

This rearrangement joins TRBV6-6 to TRBJ1-1; D is ambiguous. V was trimmed by 4 bases and J by 0 bases, leaving 12 bases between them. This CDR3 has 15 residues. Germline CDR1 and CDR2: MNHNY and SVGAGI (reference sequence). For the CDR3, the DNA is TGTGCCAGCAGTTTTAACCAGAACATGAACACTGAAGCTTTCTTT. Protein: CASSFNQNMNTEAFF.

This chain connects TRBV19 to TRBJ1-4, with D maybe TRBD1 (5 bases). The germline CDR1 and CDR2 sequences are LNHDA and SQIVND (reference sequence). Trimming removed 8 bases at V and 8 bases at J, with 21 bases between. The CDR3 is 15 amino acids. The CDR3 DNA sequence: TGTGCCAGTGACCGAGGAGGGGCCAAAGCGGAAAAACTGTTTTTT. Protein: CASDRGGAKAEKLFF.

This chain links TRBV21-1 with TRBJ1-1; TRBD1, as called in the table, went unchecked against the DNA. TRBV21-1 is a pseudogene. CDR3 length: 21 residues. CDR3 in amino acids: CASSKESNRGYISFWNTEAFF. The CDR3, as DNA: TGTGCCAGCAGCAAAGAATCGAACAGGGGTTATATTAGTTTTTGGAACACTGAAGCTTTCTTT.

The gene calls are TRBV30 and TRBJ2-3; 7 bases align to TRBD1. The CDR3 has 16 amino acids. Losses at the gene ends were 3 bases for V and 0 bases for J; bases not matched to a gene: 9. Germline CDR1 reads GTSNPN; CDR2 reads SVGIG (reference sequence). The CDR3 DNA reads TGTGCCTGGAGAAGGGGGCTTGCACCAAGCACAGATACGCAGTATTTT. Amino acid sequence: CAWRRGLAPSTDTQYF.

This chain joins TRBV7-9 and TRBJ2-3, with 10 bases identical to TRBD2. The V gene end was trimmed by 5 bases and the J gene end by 3 bases; junction bases not matched to a gene: 14. The CDR3 loop spans 18 amino acids. The germline V gene encodes CDR1 SEHNR and CDR2 FQNEAQ (reference sequence). The DNA for the CDR3 is TGTGCCAGCAGCCCAGGGGTCCTAGCGGGAGTGGCGACAGATACGCAGTATTTT. Translated: CASSPGVLAGVATDTQYF.

The chain combines TRBV30 with TRBJ1-2; the D gene is possibly TRBD1 (5 bases). This CDR3 has 12 residues. Trimming removed 4 bases from V and 8 bases from J, with 14 bases in between. Germline V gene lookup returns CDR1 GTSNPN and CDR2 SVGIG (reference sequence). The CDR3 DNA is TGTGCCTGGACTCCCGGGCGGGGGGGCTACACCTTC. Translation: CAWTPGRGGYTF.

The chain links TRBV2 to TRBJ1-5; 11 bases align to TRBD1. CDR1 SNHLY and CDR2 FYNNEI come from the germline V gene. The length of the CDR3 is 15 residues. Unmatched junction bases numbered 7, after V lost 6 bases and J lost 6 bases. CDR3: CASRAGTGGGQPQHF. CDR3 DNA: TGTGCCAGCAGGGCAGGGACAGGGGGGGGTCAGCCCCAGCATTTT.

In DNA form, the CDR3 reads TGTGCCAGCAGCGTAGCCCCTAGCGGGAGGTCCGACGAGCAGTACTTC. The encoded protein is CASSVAPSGRSDEQYF. V and J are TRBV9 and TRBJ2-7, with 11 bases identical to TRBD2. Losses at the gene ends were 0 bases for V and 5 bases for J; bases not matched to a gene: 7. CDR1 and CDR2 from the germline V gene are SGDLS and YYNGEE. The CDR3 contains 16 residues.

The CDR3 is CATSREAGRVPYEQYF. The CDR3 DNA sequence: TGTGCCACCAGCAGAGAGGCCGGGAGGGTTCCCTACGAGCAGTACTTC. The chain links TRBV15 to TRBJ2-7, with 8 bases identical to TRBD2. The CDR3 runs 16 residues. Germline V gene lookup returns CDR1 LNHNV and CDR2 YYDKDF (reference sequence). V lost 0 bases, J lost 2 bases, and 6 bases stayed unmatched.